This T cell receptor beta chain was recorded in a study of human T cells and chemical hapten exposure. About the study: Per-sample variation in TCR yield stemmed mainly from small pooled library volume differences.

Germline-derived CDR1 and CDR2 are MDHEN and SYDVKM. This CDR3 has 12 residues. In TCRdb, the RACE reads were re-called with MiXCR into one record per CDR3 protein. The table records about 120,000 distinct CDR3 sequences, about 12% of them present only once. Time point specified: patch test 1, 2 weeks after DPC sensitization. Treatment denoted: therapeutic diphenylcyclopropenone sensitization with weekly scalp DPC. Ahead of applying each patch test, blood was sampled. Details on this clonotype: Its ends do not fully match the called genes, so a read error is possible.

The sequenced sample was whole blood, obtained in connection with sensitization to the hapten diphenylcyclopropenone (DPC). The chain employs TRBV28 and TRBJ2-7; D ambiguous. The source of this sequence is a woman between 45 and 65 years old with alopecia areata. Some clones in this sample may be carry-over from other donors' samples. CDR3 sequence: CASSLVGYEHYF. DNA for the CDR3: TGTGCCAGCAGTTTAGTAGGCTACGAGCATTACTTC.